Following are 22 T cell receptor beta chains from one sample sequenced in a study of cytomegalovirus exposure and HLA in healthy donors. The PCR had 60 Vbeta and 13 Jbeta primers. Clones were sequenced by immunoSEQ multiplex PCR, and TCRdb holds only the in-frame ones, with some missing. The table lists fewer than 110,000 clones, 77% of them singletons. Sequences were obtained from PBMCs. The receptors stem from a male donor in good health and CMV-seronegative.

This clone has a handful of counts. CDR3 DNA: TGCGCCAGCAGCCCCAGAGAAGCGGGAGGGGACGAGCAGTACTTC. It yields the protein CASSPREAGGDEQYF. The genes are TRBV4-1 and TRBJ2-7, with TRBD2 identical over 10 bases. From germline, CDR1 is MGHRA and CDR2 YSYEKL. The V gene end was trimmed by 4 bases and the J gene end by 5 bases; junction bases not matched to a gene: 8. This CDR3 contains 15 residues.

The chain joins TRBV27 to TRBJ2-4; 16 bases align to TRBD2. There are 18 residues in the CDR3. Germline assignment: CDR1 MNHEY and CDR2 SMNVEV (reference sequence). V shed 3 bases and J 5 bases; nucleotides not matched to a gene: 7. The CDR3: CASSFGGLAGGMQNIQYF. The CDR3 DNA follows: TGTGCCAGCAGTTTCGGGGGACTAGCGGGAGGGATGCAAAACATTCAGTACTTC.

CDR3 sequence: CASSIPGLTIWEQFF. The CDR3 DNA is TGTGCCAGTAGTATACCGGGACTGACCATCTGGGAGCAGTTCTTC. J is TRBJ2-1 and V is TRBV19; possibly TRBD2 for D (6 bases). Trimming removed 2 bases from V and 10 bases from J, with 18 bases in between. Germline V gene data show CDR1 as LNHDA and CDR2 as SQIVND (reference sequence). The length of the CDR3 is 15 residues.

The CDR3 loop reads CASRNPGQRYNEQFF. DNA of the CDR3: TGTGCCAGCAGAAATCCGGGACAGAGATACAATGAGCAGTTCTTC. The chain links TRBV6-5 to TRBJ2-1, with 7 bases matching TRBD1. The CDR3 totals 15 residues. Germline-derived CDR1 and CDR2 are MNHEY and SVGAGI. J gave up 4 bases and V 6 bases, and 9 bases lay outside the gene matches.

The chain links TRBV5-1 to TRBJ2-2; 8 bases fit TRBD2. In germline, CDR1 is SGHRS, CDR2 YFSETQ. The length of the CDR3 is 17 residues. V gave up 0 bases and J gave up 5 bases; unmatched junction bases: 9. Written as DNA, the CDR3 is TGCGCCAGCAGCTTGGGAGTGAGCGGGAGATTTACCGGGGAGCTGTTTTTT. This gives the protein CASSLGVSGRFTGELFF.

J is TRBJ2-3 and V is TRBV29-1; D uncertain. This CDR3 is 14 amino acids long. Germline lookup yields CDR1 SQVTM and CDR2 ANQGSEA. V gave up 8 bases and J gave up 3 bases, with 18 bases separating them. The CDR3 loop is CSFREVFETDTQYF. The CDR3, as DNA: TGCAGCTTCCGAGAGGTTTTCGAGACAGATACGCAGTATTTT.

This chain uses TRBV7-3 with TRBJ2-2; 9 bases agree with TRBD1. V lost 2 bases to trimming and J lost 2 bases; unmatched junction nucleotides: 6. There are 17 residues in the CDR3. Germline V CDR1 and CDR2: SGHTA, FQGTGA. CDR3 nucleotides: TGTGCCAGCAGCTTACCTCGGACAGGGGTTAACACCGGGGAGCTGTTTTTT. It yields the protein CASSLPRTGVNTGELFF.

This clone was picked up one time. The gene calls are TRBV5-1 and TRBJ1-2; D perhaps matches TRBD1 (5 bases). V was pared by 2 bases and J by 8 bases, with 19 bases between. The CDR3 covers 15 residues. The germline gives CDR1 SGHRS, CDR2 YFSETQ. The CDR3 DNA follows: TGCGCCAGCAGCTTCGGCACAGGTTCCGTCGGGGGCTACACCTTC. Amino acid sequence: CASSFGTGSVGGYTF.

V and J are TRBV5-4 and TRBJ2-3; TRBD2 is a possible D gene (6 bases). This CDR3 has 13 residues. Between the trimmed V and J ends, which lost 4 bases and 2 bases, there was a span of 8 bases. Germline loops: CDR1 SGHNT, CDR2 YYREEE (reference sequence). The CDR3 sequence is CASSRDFTDTQYF. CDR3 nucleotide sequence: TGTGCCAGCAGCCGGGACTTCACAGATACGCAGTATTTT.

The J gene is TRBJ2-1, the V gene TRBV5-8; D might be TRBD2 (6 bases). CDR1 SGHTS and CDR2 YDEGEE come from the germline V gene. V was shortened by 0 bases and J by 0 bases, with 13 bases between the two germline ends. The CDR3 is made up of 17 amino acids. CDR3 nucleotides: TGTGCCAGCAGCTTGGGGGCGGGGAAAAGCTCCTACAATGAGCAGTTCTTC. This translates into CASSLGAGKSSYNEQFF.

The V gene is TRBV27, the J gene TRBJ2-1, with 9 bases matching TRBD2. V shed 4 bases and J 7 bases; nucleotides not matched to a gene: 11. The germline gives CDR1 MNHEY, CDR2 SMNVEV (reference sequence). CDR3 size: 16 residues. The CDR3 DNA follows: TGTGCCAGCAGTTCTCCGGCGGGAGGGCCTCGGAATGAGCAGTTCTTC. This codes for CASSSPAGGPRNEQFF.

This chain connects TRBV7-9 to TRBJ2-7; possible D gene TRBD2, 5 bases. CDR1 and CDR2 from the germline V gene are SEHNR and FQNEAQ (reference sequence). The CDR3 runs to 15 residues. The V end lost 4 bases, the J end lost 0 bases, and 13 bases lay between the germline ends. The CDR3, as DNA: TGTGCCAGCAGCTCTACGGGAACAAGCTCCTACGAGCAGTACTTC. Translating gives CASSSTGTSSYEQYF.

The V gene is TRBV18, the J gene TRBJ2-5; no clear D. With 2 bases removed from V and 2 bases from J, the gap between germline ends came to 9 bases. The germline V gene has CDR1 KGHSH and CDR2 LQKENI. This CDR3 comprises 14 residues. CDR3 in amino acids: CASSPIQEQETQYF. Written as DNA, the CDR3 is TGTGCCAGCTCACCAATTCAGGAACAAGAGACCCAGTACTTC.

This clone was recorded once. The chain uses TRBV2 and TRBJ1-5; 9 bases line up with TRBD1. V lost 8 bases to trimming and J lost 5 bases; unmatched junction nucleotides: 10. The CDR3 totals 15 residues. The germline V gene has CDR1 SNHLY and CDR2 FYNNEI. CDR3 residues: CASWKGQGIYQPQHF. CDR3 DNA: TGTGCCAGCTGGAAGGGACAGGGTATTTATCAGCCCCAGCATTTT.

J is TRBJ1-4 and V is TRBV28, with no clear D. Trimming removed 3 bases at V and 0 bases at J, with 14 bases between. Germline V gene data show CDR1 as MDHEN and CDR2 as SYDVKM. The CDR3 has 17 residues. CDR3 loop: CASSFNYEGATNEKLFF. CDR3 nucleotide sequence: TGTGCCAGCAGTTTCAACTACGAGGGTGCAACTAATGAAAAACTGTTTTTT.

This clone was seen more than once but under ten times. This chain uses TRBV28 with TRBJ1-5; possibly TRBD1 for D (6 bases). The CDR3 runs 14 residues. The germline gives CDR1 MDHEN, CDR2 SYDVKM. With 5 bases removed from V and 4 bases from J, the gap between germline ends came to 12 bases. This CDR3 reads CASSAVQGNQPQHF. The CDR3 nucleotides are TGTGCCAGCAGTGCCGTTCAGGGGAATCAGCCCCAGCATTTT.

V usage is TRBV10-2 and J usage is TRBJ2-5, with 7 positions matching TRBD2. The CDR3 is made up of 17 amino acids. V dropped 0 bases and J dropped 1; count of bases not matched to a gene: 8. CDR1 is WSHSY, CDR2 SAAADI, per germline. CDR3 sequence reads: CASSESGLAASQETQYF. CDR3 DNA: TGCGCCAGCAGTGAGTCGGGTCTAGCGGCAAGCCAAGAGACCCAGTACTTC.

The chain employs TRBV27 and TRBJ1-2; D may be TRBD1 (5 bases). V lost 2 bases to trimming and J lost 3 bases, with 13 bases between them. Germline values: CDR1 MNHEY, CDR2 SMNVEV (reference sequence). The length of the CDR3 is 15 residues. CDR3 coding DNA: TGTGCCAGCAGTTTAGCCCCATTAGGGGACTATGGCTACACCTTC. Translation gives CASSLAPLGDYGYTF.

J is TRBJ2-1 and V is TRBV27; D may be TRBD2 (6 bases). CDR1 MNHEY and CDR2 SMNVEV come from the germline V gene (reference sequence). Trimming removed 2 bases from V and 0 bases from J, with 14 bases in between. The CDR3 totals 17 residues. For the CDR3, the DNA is TGTGCCAGCAGTTTAAGATACGGGGGAGTCTCCTACAATGAGCAGTTCTTC. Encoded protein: CASSLRYGGVSYNEQFF.

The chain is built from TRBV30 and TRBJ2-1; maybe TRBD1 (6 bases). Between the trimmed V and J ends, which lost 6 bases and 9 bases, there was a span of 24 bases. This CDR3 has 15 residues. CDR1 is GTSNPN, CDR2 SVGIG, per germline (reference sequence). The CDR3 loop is CACVSVGGFGGEQFF. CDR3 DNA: TGTGCCTGTGTGAGTGTTGGGGGCTTTGGGGGTGAGCAGTTCTTC.

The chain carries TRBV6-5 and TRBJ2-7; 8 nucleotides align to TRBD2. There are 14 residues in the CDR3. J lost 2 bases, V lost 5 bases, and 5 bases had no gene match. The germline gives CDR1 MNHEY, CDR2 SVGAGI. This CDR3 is CASSPTSAAYEQYF. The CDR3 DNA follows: TGTGCCAGCAGTCCGACTAGCGCAGCCTACGAGCAGTACTTC.

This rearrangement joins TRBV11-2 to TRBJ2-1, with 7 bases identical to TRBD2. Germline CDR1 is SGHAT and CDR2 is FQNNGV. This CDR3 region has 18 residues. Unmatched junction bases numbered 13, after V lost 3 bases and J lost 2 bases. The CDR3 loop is CASSFFSARENPYNEQFF. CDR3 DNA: TGTGCCAGCAGCTTCTTCTCCGCGCGGGAGAACCCCTACAATGAGCAGTTCTTC.